The rows below give T cell receptor beta chains drawn from one sample of a study of CD8+ T cells in alopecia areata. Repertoires were generated with immunoSEQ multiplex PCR, while TCRdb's copy carries only in-frame clones and drops some. Here the sample spans 190,000 or so clones, roughly 60% being singletons. The sequenced sample was CD4+ T cells sorted from blood, obtained at week 24, from a patient treated with tofacitinib. Every receptor here comes from a human donor with alopecia areata. Each CDR3 is given with its conserved first and last residue. Fields, in order: J gene, D gene, clone size, V gene, CDR3 protein, CDR3 DNA. A D gene is named only where the DNA matches it firmly. Rows may omit the clone size; those that give it use once, few, many or a size class.

TRBJ1-6 NA once TRBV27 CASSSRTASPLHF TGTGCCAGCAGTTCCCGGACAGCTTCACCCCTCCACTTT
TRBJ1-5 NA NA TRBV2 CASTRDSNQPQHF TGTGCCAGCACCCGAGATAGCAATCAGCCCCAGCATTTT
TRBJ2-1 NA few TRBV7-9 CASSYGMPTSDEQFF TGTGCCAGCAGCTATGGAATGCCAACGAGCGATGAGCAGTTCTTC
TRBJ1-4 NA NA TRBV30 CAWKDGQIPNEKLFF TGTGCCTGGAAGGACGGACAGATCCCTAATGAAAAACTGTTTTTT
TRBJ2-6 NA few TRBV28 CASSLSQGQYGANVLTF TGTGCCAGCAGTTTATCACAAGGACAGTATGGGGCCAACGTCCTGACTTTC
TRBJ1-1 NA few TRBV28 CASSPGANTEAFF TGTGCCAGCTCACCAGGGGCGAACACTGAAGCTTTCTTT
TRBJ1-2 NA NA TRBV15 CATSREIGGSYGYTF TGTGCCACCAGCAGAGAGATTGGGGGCAGCTATGGCTACACCTTC
TRBJ1-2 TRBD1 NA TRBV29-1 CSASTGAYGYTF TGCAGCGCATCTACAGGGGCCTATGGCTACACCTTC
TRBJ2-7 TRBD1 NA TRBV9 CASSPRQGDDEQYF TGTGCCAGCAGCCCCCGACAGGGGGATGACGAGCAGTACTTC
TRBJ2-5 NA NA TRBV28 CASSLFQETQYF TGTGCCAGCAGTTTATTTCAAGAGACCCAGTACTTC
TRBJ2-7 TRBD2 NA TRBV7-2 CASSPRTSGSVHEQYF TGTGCCAGCAGCCCGAGGACTAGCGGGAGTGTCCACGAGCAGTACTTC
TRBJ2-2 TRBD1 few TRBV7-3 CASSPDHRTDRVGTGELFF TGTGCCAGCAGCCCCGATCATAGGACGGACAGGGTTGGGACCGGGGAGCTGTTTTTT
TRBJ1-2 NA few TRBV28 CASSLGGGGYGYTF TGTGCCAGCAGTTTAGGGGGTGGAGGATATGGCTACACCTTC
TRBJ1-1 NA NA TRBV29-1 CSVGHRAGEAFF TGCAGCGTTGGGCACAGGGCTGGTGAAGCTTTCTTT
TRBJ2-1 NA NA TRBV20-1 CSGAVRNEQFF TGCAGTGGAGCTGTCCGCAATGAGCAGTTCTTC
TRBJ1-2 NA NA TRBV10-3 CAISDPDRFTNYGYTF TGTGCCATCAGTGACCCCGACAGGTTTACTAACTATGGCTACACCTTC
TRBJ2-6 NA NA TRBV5-4 CASSPGLGVGVLDVLTF TGTGCCAGCAGCCCCGGTCTTGGGGTTGGAGTTCTTGACGTCCTGACTTTC
TRBJ2-7 TRBD2 NA TRBV5-4 CASSSRTSGGEQYF TGTGCCAGCAGCTCCAGGACTAGCGGGGGGGAGCAGTACTTC
TRBJ1-3 TRBD1 once TRBV5-6 CASSPPGTGGNTIYF TGTGCCAGCAGCCCGCCCGGGACAGGTGGAAACACCATATATTTT
TRBJ2-3 NA few TRBV7-2 CASSPSLWDTQYF TGTGCCAGCAGCCCGAGCCTTTGGGATACGCAGTATTTT